These 5 T cell receptor beta chains came from one sample sequenced in a study of tissue T cells after allogeneic stem cell transplantation. Clones were sequenced by immunoSEQ multiplex PCR, and TCRdb holds only the in-frame ones, with some missing. The sample records roughly 50,000 clones, roughly 73% being singletons. The specimen sequenced was sorted cells pooled from one or two spleens. The receptor set was obtained from a pool of C57BL/6 mice in good health.

This clone was picked up a small number of times. Gene names are mouse gene names. The CDR3 is cut off 1 residue early in the read; its end comes from the germline J gene. The chain couples TRBV19 to TRBJ2-7; 10 bases line up with TRBD2. The J segment lost 7 bases and the V segment lost 2 bases, leaving 6 bases of the junction unmatched. Germline V gene data show CDR1 as FNHDT and CDR2 as SITEND (reference sequence). This CDR3 has 14 residues. The CDR3 reads CASSIAGGALEQYF. The CDR3 DNA, read in part, is TGTGCCAGCAGTATTGCTGGGGGGGCGCTCGAACAGTAC. Full variable domain (outside the CDR3, taken from reference TRBV19 and TRBJ2-7): GGIITQTPKFLIGQEGQKLTLKCQQNFNHDTMYWYRQDSGKGLRLIYYSITENDLQKGDLSEGYDASREKKSSFSLTVTSAQKNEMAVFLCASSIAGGALEQYFGPGTRLTVL.

Concerning this clone: Each gene name is a mouse one. The read stops 1 residue short of the end of the CDR3; the missing end is completed from the germline J gene. The V and J genes are TRBV19 and TRBJ1-6, with D unclear. TRBJ1-6 is an open reading frame, and its role is uncertain. The V gene lost 5 bases and the J gene lost 5 bases, with 5 bases spanning the gap. The CDR3 runs 12 residues. Germline lookup yields CDR1 FNHDT and CDR2 SITEND (reference sequence). The CDR3 sequence: CASSLDNSPLYF. The CDR3 bases that were read are TGTGCCAGCAGCTTAGATAATTCGCCCCTCTAC.

Comment on this clone: Genes here carry mouse names. The sequence runs out 1 residue before the end of the CDR3; the remainder is reconstructed from the germline J gene. The V call is TRBV26, the J call TRBJ2-3, with 9 nucleotides matching TRBD1. The V gene's germline CDR1 is KGHPV and CDR2 FQNQEV (reference sequence). The V and J ends lost 5 bases and 0 bases, in that order; junction bases with no gene match: 3. There are 15 residues in the CDR3. CDR3: CASSETGGSAETLYF. CDR3 bases read: TGTGCCAGCAGTGAGACAGGGGGAAGTGCAGAAACGCTGTAT. The full variable domain, completed using reference TRBV26 and TRBJ2-3, is NSKVIQTPRYLVKGQGQKAKMRCIPEKGHPVVFWYQQNKNNEFKFLINFQNQEVLQQIDMTEKRFSAECPSNSPCSLEIQSSEAGDSALYLCASSETGGSAETLYFGSGTRLTVL.

Notes on this clone: Mouse gene names apply. The observed sequence ends 1 residue before the CDR3 terminus, with the missing tail filled in from the germline J gene. The V call is TRBV3, the J call TRBJ1-6; 8 bases line up with TRBD1. TRBJ1-6 is an ORF, with its function uncertain. V lost 1 base, J lost 4 bases, and 0 bases stayed unmatched. Germline V CDR1 and CDR2: SNHLY, FYNGKV (reference sequence). The CDR3 length is 15 residues. The CDR3 sequence is CASSLGQGYNSPLYF. The part of the CDR3 DNA that was read is TGTGCCAGCAGCTTAGGACAGGGGTATAATTCGCCCCTCTAC.

A remark on this clone: Germline and genes: mouse. Read sequence stops 1 residue before the CDR3 end, and the germline J gene provides the missing end. This sequence joins TRBV20 and TRBJ2-3; a possible D gene is TRBD1 (6 bases). Germline V gene lookup returns CDR1 GFQATS and CDR2 STVNSAI. This CDR3 has 14 residues. Trimming removed 0 bases at V and 1 base at J, with 8 bases between. Partial CDR3 DNA: TGTGGTGCTAGGGAGGGACAACGTGCAGAAACGCTGTAT. Its protein product is CGAREGQRAETLY. The whole CDR3 reads CGAREGQRAETLYF.